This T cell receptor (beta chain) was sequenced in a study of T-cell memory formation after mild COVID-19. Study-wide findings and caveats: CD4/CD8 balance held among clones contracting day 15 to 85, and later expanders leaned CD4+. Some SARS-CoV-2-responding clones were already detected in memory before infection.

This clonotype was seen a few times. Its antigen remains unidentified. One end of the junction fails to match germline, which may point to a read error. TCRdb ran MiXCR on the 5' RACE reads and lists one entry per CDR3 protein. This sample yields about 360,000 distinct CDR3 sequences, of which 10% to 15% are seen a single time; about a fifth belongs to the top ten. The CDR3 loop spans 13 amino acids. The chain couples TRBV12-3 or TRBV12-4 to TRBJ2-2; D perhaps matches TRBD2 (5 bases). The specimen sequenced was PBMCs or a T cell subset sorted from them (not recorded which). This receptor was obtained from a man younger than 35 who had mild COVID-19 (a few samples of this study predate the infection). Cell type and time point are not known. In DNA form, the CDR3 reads TGTGCCAGCAGCTCAGAGGGCACCGGGGAGCTTTTTTTT. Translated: CASSSEGTGELFF.